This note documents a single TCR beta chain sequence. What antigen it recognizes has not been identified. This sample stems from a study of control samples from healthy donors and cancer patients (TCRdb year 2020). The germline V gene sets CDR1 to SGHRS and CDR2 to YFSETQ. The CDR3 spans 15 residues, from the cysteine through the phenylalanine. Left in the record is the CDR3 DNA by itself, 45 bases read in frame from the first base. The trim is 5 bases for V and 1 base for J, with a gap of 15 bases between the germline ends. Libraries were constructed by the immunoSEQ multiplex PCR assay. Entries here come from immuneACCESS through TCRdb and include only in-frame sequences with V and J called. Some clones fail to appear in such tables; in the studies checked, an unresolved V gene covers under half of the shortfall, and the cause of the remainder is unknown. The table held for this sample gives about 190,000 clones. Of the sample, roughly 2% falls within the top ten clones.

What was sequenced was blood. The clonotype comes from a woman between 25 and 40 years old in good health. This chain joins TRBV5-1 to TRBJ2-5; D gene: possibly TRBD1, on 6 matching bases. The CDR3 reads CASSPRTALQETQYF. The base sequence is TGCGCCAGCAGTCCCCGGACAGCCCTCCAAGAGACCCAGTACTTC.